Presented here are 3 T cell receptor beta chains from one specimen sequenced in a study of blood T cell repertoires in COVID-19. Produced via immunoSEQ multiplex PCR; TCRdb's table is partial and in-frame only. The table lists 130,000 to 150,000 clones, about 80% of them singletons. The sequencing input was peripheral blood. The source of these receptors is a woman over 75 with acute or convalescent COVID-19.

This clone appeared a single time. The chain employs TRBV5-5 and TRBJ1-1; weak D call: TRBD1 (6 bases). Trimming pared 4 bases from V and 1 base from J, leaving 17 bases between. The CDR3 totals 16 residues. CDR1 and CDR2 (germline): SGHKS, YYEKEE (reference sequence). CDR3 sequence: CASSPTEGGRNTEAFF. The CDR3 region has the DNA TGTGCCAGCAGCCCGACGGAGGGGGGGCGGAACACTGAAGCTTTCTTT. The full variable domain, rest sourced from reference TRBV5-5 and TRBJ1-1, is DAGVTQSPTHLIKTRGQQVTLRCSPISGHKSVSWYQQVLGQGPQFIFQYYEKEERGRGNFPDRFSARQFPNYSSELNVNALLLGDSALYLCASSPTEGGRNTEAFFGQGTRLTVV.

The CDR3 nucleotides read TGTGCCAGCTCGCGGGATCCGGATGGCTACACCTTC. As protein: CASSRDPDGYTF. The chain couples TRBV18 to TRBJ1-2; D is unclear. V was pared by 6 bases and J by 6 bases, with 11 bases between. CDR3 size: 12 residues. The germline CDR1 and CDR2 sequences are KGHSH and LQKENI.

This chain links TRBV11-2 with TRBJ2-5; D is perhaps TRBD2 (6 bases). Germline V CDR1 and CDR2: SGHAT, FQNNGV. CDR3 length equals 15 residues. The ends were cut back, 4 bases at V and 1 base at J, with 13 bases in the middle. CDR3: CASSYSRGFQETQYF. CDR3 bases: TGTGCCAGCAGCTATTCGCGGGGATTCCAAGAGACCCAGTACTTC.